The clone carrying this TCR beta chain was seen at least ten times. Its antigen remains unidentified. Study-wide results and limits: Tumor Tregs overlapped most with tumor, then blood, naive CD4+ cells. Tumor memory CD4+ T cell TCR gene usage was found to cluster with blood and lymph node memory CD4+ cells and with lymph node naive CD4+ cells.

CD4+CD45RO+CD25- cells were isolated as memory CD4+ T cells. Full-length variable regions came from constant-region reverse primers plus semi-nested Nested Universal Primer A PCR. TCRdb independently ran MiXCR on the 5' RACE reads; one entry per CDR3 protein. The sample lists 50,000 to 75,000 distinct CDR3 sequences, 20% to 25% occurring once. The CDR3 extends over 15 amino acids. CDR1 and CDR2 from the germline V gene are SEHNR and FQNEAQ (reference sequence). The V end was cut by 1 base, the J end by 4 bases, with 13 bases between. The sequencing input was memory CD4+ T cells sorted from a lymph node. Subset of the sample: memory CD4+ T cells, CD4+CD45RO+CD25-. The chain couples TRBV7-9 to TRBJ1-2; D is possibly TRBD1 (5 bases). This clonotype was obtained from a female donor with breast cancer. In DNA, the CDR3 is TGTGCCAGCAGCTTAGGGACCACGAGGGGCTATGGCTACACCTTC. It yields the protein CASSLGTTRGYGYTF.